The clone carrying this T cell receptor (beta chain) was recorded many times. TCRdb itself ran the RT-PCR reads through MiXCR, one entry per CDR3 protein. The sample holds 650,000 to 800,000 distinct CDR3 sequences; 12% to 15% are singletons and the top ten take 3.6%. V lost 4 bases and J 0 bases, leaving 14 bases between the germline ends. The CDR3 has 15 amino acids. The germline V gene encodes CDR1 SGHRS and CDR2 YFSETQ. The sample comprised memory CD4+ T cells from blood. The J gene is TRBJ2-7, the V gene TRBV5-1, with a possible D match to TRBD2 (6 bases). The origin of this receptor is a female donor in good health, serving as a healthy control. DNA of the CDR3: TGCGCCAGCAGCGAAAATAGCGGCCCCTCCTACGAGCAGTACTTC. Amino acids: CASSENSGPSYEQYF.